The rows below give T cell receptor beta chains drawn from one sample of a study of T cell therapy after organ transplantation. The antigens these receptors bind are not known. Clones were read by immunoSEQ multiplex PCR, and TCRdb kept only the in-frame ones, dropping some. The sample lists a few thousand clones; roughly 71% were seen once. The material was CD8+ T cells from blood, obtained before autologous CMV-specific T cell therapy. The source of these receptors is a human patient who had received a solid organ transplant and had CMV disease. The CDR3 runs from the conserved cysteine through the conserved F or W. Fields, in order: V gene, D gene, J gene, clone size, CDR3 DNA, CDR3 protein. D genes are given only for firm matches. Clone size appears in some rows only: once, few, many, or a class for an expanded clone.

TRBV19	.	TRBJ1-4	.	TGTGCCAGTAAATCTTGGGGGGATAATGAAAAACTGTTTTTT	CASKSWGDNEKLFF
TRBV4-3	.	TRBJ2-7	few	TGCGCCAGCAGCCAAGATCGACAGACGAACTCCTACGAGCAGTACTTC	CASSQDRQTNSYEQYF
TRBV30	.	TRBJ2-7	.	TGTGCCTGGAGTTCTGACAGGCGAACCTACGAGCAGTACTTC	CAWSSDRRTYEQYF
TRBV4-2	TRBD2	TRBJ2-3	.	TGTGCCAGCAGCCCGGCGGGGGGCGGGAGGGAGACTAGCACAGATACGCAGTATTTT	CASSPAGGGRETSTDTQYF
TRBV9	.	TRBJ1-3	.	TGTGCCAGCAGCGTAGGGGGAAACACCATATATTTT	CASSVGGNTIYF
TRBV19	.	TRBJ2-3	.	TGTGCCAGTAGTATAGTGGGGCTAACAGATACGCAGTATTTT	CASSIVGLTDTQYF
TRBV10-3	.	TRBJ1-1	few	TGTGCCATCAGTGAACCCGGCAACACTGAAGCTTTCTTT	CAISEPGNTEAFF
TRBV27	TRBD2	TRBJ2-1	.	TGTGCCAGCAGTCGCCGAGGCATTGGACTAGCGGGAGGGATTTCCTACAATGAGCAGTTCTTC	CASSRRGIGLAGGISYNEQFF
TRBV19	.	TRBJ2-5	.	TGTGCCAGTACGGACAGCCAAGAGACCCAGTACTTC	CASTDSQETQYF
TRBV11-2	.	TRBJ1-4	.	TGTGCCAGCAGCCGGACCCCCGGAGGTGAAAAACTGTTTTTT	CASSRTPGGEKLFF
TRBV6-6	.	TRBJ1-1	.	TGTGCCAGCAGTTACCCATGGCGGATCACTGAAGCTTTCTTT	CASSYPWRITEAFF
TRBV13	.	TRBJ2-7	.	TGTGCCAGCAGCTTAACTGGGGGGGAGCAGTACTTC	CASSLTGGEQYF
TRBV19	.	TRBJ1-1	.	TGTGCCAGTAGTAACCCCAATTTTTTCACTGAAGCTTTCTTT	CASSNPNFFTEAFF
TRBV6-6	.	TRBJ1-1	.	TGTGCCAGCACTCCCAGGGCAGGGACACCGAACACTGAAGCTTTCTTT	CASTPRAGTPNTEAFF
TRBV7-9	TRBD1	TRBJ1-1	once	TGTGCCAGCAGTTTACCCGGACAGGGGGTGAACACTGAAGCTTTCTTT	CASSLPGQGVNTEAFF
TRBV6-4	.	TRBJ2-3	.	TGTGCCAGCAGTGCCGACACTAGCACAGATACGCAGTATTTT	CASSADTSTDTQYF
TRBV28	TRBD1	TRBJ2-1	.	TGTGCCAGCAGTTCTCCCCGGGACAGACGTTTCCTTTCCTACAATGAGCAGTTCTTC	CASSSPRDRRFLSYNEQFF
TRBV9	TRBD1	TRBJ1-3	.	TGTGCCAGCAGCGTAGGCACAGGGGAGGGAAACACCATATATTTT	CASSVGTGEGNTIYF
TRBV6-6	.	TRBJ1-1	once	TGTGCCAGCAGTTACACAGGACGAGAGTGGGACACTGAAGCTTTCTTT	CASSYTGREWDTEAFF
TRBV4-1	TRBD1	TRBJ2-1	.	TGCGCCAGCAGGGCCGGGACAGGTGGAGTATACAATGAGCAGTTCTTC	CASRAGTGGVYNEQFF
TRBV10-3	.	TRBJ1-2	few	TGTGCCATCAGTGAGGCCCAGGACGGCTACACCTTC	CAISEAQDGYTF
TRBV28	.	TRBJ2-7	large	TGTGCCAGCAGCAAGGCCCTAGCGCCCGCCTACGAGCAGTACTTC	CASSKALAPAYEQYF
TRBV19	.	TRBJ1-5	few	TGTGCCAGTAGTATAGGTCTCAGGGGTAATCAGCCCCAGCATTTT	CASSIGLRGNQPQHF
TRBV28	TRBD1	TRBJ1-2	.	TGTGCCAGCAGTTCGGACAGGGCAAGGGCGCGTAACTATGGCTACACCTTC	CASSSDRARARNYGYTF
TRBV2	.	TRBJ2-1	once	TGTGCCAGCAGTGAAAGGGTCCAGACCACGTACAATGAGCAGTTCTTC	CASSERVQTTYNEQFF
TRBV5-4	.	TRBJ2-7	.	TGTGCCAGCAGCTTGCGAGGGGCGTACGAGCAGTACTTC	CASSLRGAYEQYF
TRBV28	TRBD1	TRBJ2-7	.	TGTGCCAGCAGTTTTAGGCCGGGACAGGGGTCCTACGAGCAGTACTTC	CASSFRPGQGSYEQYF
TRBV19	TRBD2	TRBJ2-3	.	TGTGGGACTAGCGCTACTAGCACAGATACGCAGTATTTT	CGTSATSTDTQYF
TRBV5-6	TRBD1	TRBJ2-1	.	TGTGCCAGCAGCTTGGAGCAGGGGGCCTACAATGAGCAGTTCTTC	CASSLEQGAYNEQFF
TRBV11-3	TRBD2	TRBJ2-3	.	TGTGCCAGCAGCCGCTATCCCCCACTAGCGGGAGTCGCGGGCACAGATACGCAGTATTTT	CASSRYPPLAGVAGTDTQYF
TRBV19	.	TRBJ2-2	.	TGTGCCAGTAGTTCCTACAGGAACACCGGGGAGCTGTTTTTT	CASSSYRNTGELFF
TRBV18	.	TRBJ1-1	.	TGTGCCAGCTCACCGACGGGACCCAGGAACACTGAAGCTTTCTTT	CASSPTGPRNTEAFF
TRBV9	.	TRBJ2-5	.	TGTGCCAGCAGCGTAGAGGGTGGGCCGGAGACCCAGTACTTC	CASSVEGGPETQYF
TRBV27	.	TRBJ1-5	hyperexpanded	TGTGCCAGCAGTTCCTCGACAGGTTATCAGCCCCAGCATTTT	CASSSSTGYQPQHF
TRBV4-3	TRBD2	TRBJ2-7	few	TGCGCCAGCAGCCAAGATCGGAGCGGGAGAGGCTACGAGCAGTACTTC	CASSQDRSGRGYEQYF
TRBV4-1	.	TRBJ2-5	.	TGCGCCAGCAGCCAAGTTCAGGGAGGAGAGACCCAGTACTTC	CASSQVQGGETQYF
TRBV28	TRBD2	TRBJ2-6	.	TGTGCCAGCAGTTTATGGGCGGGGGCTGGGGCCAACGTCCTGACTTTC	CASSLWAGAGANVLTF
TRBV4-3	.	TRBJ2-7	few	TGCGCCAGCAGCCAATGGGCCCAGGGAGACGAGCAGTACTTC	CASSQWAQGDEQYF
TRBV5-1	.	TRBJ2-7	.	TGCGCCAGCAGCTTGATTGGGGGCGCCTACGAGCAGTACTTC	CASSLIGGAYEQYF
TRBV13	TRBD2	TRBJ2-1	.	TGTGCCAGCAGCAACCCCGGGACTAGTATAAATGAGCAGTTCTTC	CASSNPGTSINEQFF
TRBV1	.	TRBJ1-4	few	TGCACCAGCATTCGGGGTGAAAAACTGTTTTTT	CTSIRGEKLFF
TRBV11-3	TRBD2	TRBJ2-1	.	TGTGCCAGCAGCTCACTAGCGGGAGAACAGTTCTTC	CASSSLAGEQFF
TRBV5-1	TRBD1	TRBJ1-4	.	TGCGCCAGCAAACAGGGGACAGTCGGGAATGAAAAACTGTTTTTT	CASKQGTVGNEKLFF
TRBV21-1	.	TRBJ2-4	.	.	CAVGRGAKNIQYF
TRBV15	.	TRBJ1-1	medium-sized	TGTGCCACCAGCAGAGAAGACGTGCTACTTCTCAGGGCTGAAGCTTTCTTT	CATSREDVLLLRAEAFF
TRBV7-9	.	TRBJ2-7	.	TGTGCCAGCAGCTTAGGCCCGGGACCACCCCAGTACTTC	CASSLGPGPPQYF
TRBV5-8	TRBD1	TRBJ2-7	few	TGTGCCAGCAGCATTCAGGGGGCCTACGAGCAGTACTTC	CASSIQGAYEQYF
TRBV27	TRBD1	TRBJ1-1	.	TGTGCCAGCAGTTTATACAGGGGGAACACTGAAGCTTTCTTT	CASSLYRGNTEAFF
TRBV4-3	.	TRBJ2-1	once	TGCGCCAGCAGCATTAAGGTCTCGTACAATGAGCAGTTCTTC	CASSIKVSYNEQFF
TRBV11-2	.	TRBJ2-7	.	TGTGCCAGCAGCTTAGGAGTCGCGTCCTACGAGCAGTACTTC	CASSLGVASYEQYF